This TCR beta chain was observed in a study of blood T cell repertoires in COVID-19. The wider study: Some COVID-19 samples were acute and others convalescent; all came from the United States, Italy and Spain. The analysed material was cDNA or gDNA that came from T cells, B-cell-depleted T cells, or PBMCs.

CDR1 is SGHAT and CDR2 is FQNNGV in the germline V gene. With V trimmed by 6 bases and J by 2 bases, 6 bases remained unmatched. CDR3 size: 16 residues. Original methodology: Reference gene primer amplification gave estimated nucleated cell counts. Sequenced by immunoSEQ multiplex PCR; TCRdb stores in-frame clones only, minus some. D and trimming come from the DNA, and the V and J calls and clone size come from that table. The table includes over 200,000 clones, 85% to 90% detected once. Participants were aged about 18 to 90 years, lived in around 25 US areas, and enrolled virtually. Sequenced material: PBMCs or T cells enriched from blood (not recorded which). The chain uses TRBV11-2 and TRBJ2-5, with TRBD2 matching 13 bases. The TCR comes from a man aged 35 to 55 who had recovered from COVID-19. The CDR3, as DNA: TGTGCCAGCAGTCAGCGGACTAGCGGGGGTCAAGAGACCCAGTACTTC. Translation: CASSQRTSGGQETQYF. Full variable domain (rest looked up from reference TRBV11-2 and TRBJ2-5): EAGVAQSPRYKIIEKRQSVAFWCNPISGHATLYWYQQILGQGPKLLIQFQNNGVVDDSQLPKDRFSAERLKGVDSTLKIQPAKLEDSAVYLCASSQRTSGGQETQYFGPGTRLLVL.